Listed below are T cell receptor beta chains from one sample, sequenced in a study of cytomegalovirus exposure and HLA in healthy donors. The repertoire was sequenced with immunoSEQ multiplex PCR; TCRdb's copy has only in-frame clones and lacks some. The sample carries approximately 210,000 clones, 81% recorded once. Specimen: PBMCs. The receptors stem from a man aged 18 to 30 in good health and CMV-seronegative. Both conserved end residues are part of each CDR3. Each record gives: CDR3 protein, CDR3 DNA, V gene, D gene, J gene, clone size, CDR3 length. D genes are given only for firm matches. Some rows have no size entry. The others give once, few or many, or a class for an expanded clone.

CDR3 protein: CASSQGVADTQYF
CDR3 DNA: TGTGCCAGCAGTCAGGGGGTGGCAGATACGCAGTATTTT
V gene: TRBV27
D gene: TRBD1
J gene: TRBJ2-3
clone size: .
CDR3 length: 13

CDR3 protein: CASSLARGTDTQYF
CDR3 DNA: TGTGCCAGCAGCTTAGCCCGCGGCACAGATACGCAGTATTTT
V gene: TRBV7-9
D gene: .
J gene: TRBJ2-3
clone size: .
CDR3 length: 14

CDR3 protein: CASSLAEEAFF
CDR3 DNA: TGTGCCAGCAGCTTGGCGGAGGAAGCTTTCTTT
V gene: TRBV5-4
D gene: .
J gene: TRBJ1-1
clone size: .
CDR3 length: 11

CDR3 protein: CASSSGTSEQYF
CDR3 DNA: TGTGCCAGCAGCTCGGGTACAAGCGAGCAGTACTTC
V gene: TRBV5-4
D gene: .
J gene: TRBJ2-7
clone size: .
CDR3 length: 12

CDR3 protein: CASSLSGRADEEQYF
CDR3 DNA: TGTGCCAGCAGCTTAAGCGGGAGGGCGGATGAGGAGCAGTACTTC
V gene: TRBV7-3
D gene: TRBD2
J gene: TRBJ2-7
clone size: .
CDR3 length: 15

CDR3 protein: CASSPRTSGKREETQYF
CDR3 DNA: TGCGCCAGCAGCCCGCGGACTAGCGGGAAGCGGGAAGAGACCCAGTACTTC
V gene: TRBV4-1
D gene: TRBD2
J gene: TRBJ2-5
clone size: .
CDR3 length: 17

CDR3 protein: CASSTRDSNTGELFF
CDR3 DNA: TGTGCCAGCAGCACCCGGGACAGCAACACCGGGGAGCTGTTTTTT
V gene: TRBV5-4
D gene: TRBD1
J gene: TRBJ2-2
clone size: .
CDR3 length: 15

CDR3 protein: CASSQDPGQETNYGYTF
CDR3 DNA: TGCGCCAGCAGCCAAGACCCGGGACAGGAAACTAACTATGGCTACACCTTC
V gene: TRBV4-3
D gene: TRBD1
J gene: TRBJ1-2
clone size: .
CDR3 length: 17

CDR3 protein: CASTSNWGQVEEKLFF
CDR3 DNA: TGTGCCAGCACCTCCAATTGGGGACAGGTCGAAGAAAAACTGTTTTTT
V gene: TRBV28
D gene: TRBD1
J gene: TRBJ1-4
clone size: .
CDR3 length: 16

CDR3 protein: CATSRDRAGGYNEQFF
CDR3 DNA: TGTGCCACCAGCAGAGATAGAGCGGGGGGCTACAATGAGCAGTTCTTC
V gene: TRBV15
D gene: TRBD2
J gene: TRBJ2-1
clone size: .
CDR3 length: 16

CDR3 protein: CASTVRASSGNTIYF
CDR3 DNA: TGTGCCAGCACCGTTCGTGCGAGCTCTGGAAACACCATATATTTT
V gene: TRBV28
D gene: .
J gene: TRBJ1-3
clone size: .
CDR3 length: 15

CDR3 protein: CASSPMVRQGAWDTEAFF
CDR3 DNA: TGTGCCAGCAGCCCTATGGTACGACAGGGGGCATGGGACACTGAAGCTTTCTTT
V gene: TRBV7-9
D gene: TRBD1
J gene: TRBJ1-1
clone size: .
CDR3 length: 18

CDR3 protein: CASQSTGSSGNTIYF
CDR3 DNA: TGTGCCAGCCAGTCGACAGGTTCCTCTGGAAACACCATATATTTT
V gene: TRBV19
D gene: .
J gene: TRBJ1-3
clone size: .
CDR3 length: 15

CDR3 protein: CASRGGTGGYQETQYF
CDR3 DNA: TGCGCCAGCAGAGGAGGGACAGGGGGGTACCAAGAGACCCAGTACTTC
V gene: TRBV5-1
D gene: TRBD1
J gene: TRBJ2-5
clone size: .
CDR3 length: 16

CDR3 protein: CSADRGGTGELFF
CDR3 DNA: TGCAGCGCGGACAGGGGAGGCACCGGGGAGCTGTTTTTT
V gene: TRBV29-1
D gene: TRBD1
J gene: TRBJ2-2
clone size: .
CDR3 length: 13

CDR3 protein: CASSILDWNTEAFF
CDR3 DNA: TGTGCCAGTAGTATCTTGGACTGGAACACTGAAGCTTTCTTT
V gene: TRBV19
D gene: .
J gene: TRBJ1-1
clone size: .
CDR3 length: 14

CDR3 protein: CASSGRGNSYEQYF
CDR3 DNA: TGCGCCAGCAGCGGACGGGGGAACTCCTACGAGCAGTACTTC
V gene: TRBV5-1
D gene: .
J gene: TRBJ2-7
clone size: .
CDR3 length: 14

CDR3 protein: CASSLVASEESDTQYF
CDR3 DNA: TGCGCCAGCAGCTTGGTCGCGTCAGAGGAATCAGATACGCAGTATTTT
V gene: TRBV5-1
D gene: .
J gene: TRBJ2-3
clone size: .
CDR3 length: 16

CDR3 protein: CAWSVRDRVNQPQHF
CDR3 DNA: TGTGCCTGGAGTGTCCGGGACAGGGTCAATCAGCCCCAGCATTTT
V gene: TRBV30
D gene: TRBD1
J gene: TRBJ1-5
clone size: .
CDR3 length: 15

CDR3 protein: CASSTQGTSGYTGELFF
CDR3 DNA: TGTGCCAGTAGTACTCAAGGGACTAGCGGATACACCGGGGAGCTGTTTTTT
V gene: TRBV19
D gene: TRBD2
J gene: TRBJ2-2
clone size: .
CDR3 length: 17

CDR3 protein: CASSPQPLGGGEQFF
CDR3 DNA: TGCGCCAGCAGCCCCCAACCACTAGGGGGCGGTGAGCAGTTCTTC
V gene: TRBV4-3
D gene: TRBD1
J gene: TRBJ2-1
clone size: once
CDR3 length: 15

CDR3 protein: CASSLGPQLADSYEQYF
CDR3 DNA: TGTGCCAGCAGCTTAGGACCCCAACTAGCGGATTCCTACGAGCAGTACTTC
V gene: TRBV11-2
D gene: TRBD2
J gene: TRBJ2-7
clone size: .
CDR3 length: 17

CDR3 protein: CASSAQNRGPGEKLFF
CDR3 DNA: TGTGCCAGCAGCGCACAAAACAGGGGGCCCGGGGAAAAACTGTTTTTT
V gene: TRBV7-9
D gene: TRBD1
J gene: TRBJ1-4
clone size: .
CDR3 length: 16

CDR3 protein: CASSEINGGMETQYF
CDR3 DNA: TGTGCCAGCAGTGAAATTAATGGGGGGATGGAGACCCAGTACTTC
V gene: TRBV28
D gene: .
J gene: TRBJ2-5
clone size: .
CDR3 length: 15

CDR3 protein: CASTTGQGALDEQYF
CDR3 DNA: TGTGCTAGCACCACCGGACAGGGGGCTTTAGACGAGCAGTACTTC
V gene: TRBV7-7
D gene: TRBD1
J gene: TRBJ2-7
clone size: .
CDR3 length: 15

CDR3 protein: CASSGRTGGVVETQYF
CDR3 DNA: TGCGCCAGCAGCGGAAGGACAGGGGGAGTTGTTGAGACCCAGTACTTC
V gene: TRBV5-1
D gene: TRBD1
J gene: TRBJ2-5
clone size: .
CDR3 length: 16

CDR3 protein: CASGLVLRTGRATNEKLFF
CDR3 DNA: TGTGCTAGTGGTTTGGTTCTTAGGACAGGGCGTGCAACTAATGAAAAACTGTTTTTT
V gene: TRBV12-5
D gene: TRBD1
J gene: TRBJ1-4
clone size: .
CDR3 length: 19

CDR3 protein: CASSRRDRGQSRSYEQYF
CDR3 DNA: TGTGCCAGCAGCAGACGGGACAGGGGGCAATCTCGTTCCTACGAGCAGTACTTC
V gene: TRBV5-6
D gene: TRBD1
J gene: TRBJ2-7
clone size: .
CDR3 length: 18

CDR3 protein: CAWSASGETQYF
CDR3 DNA: TGTGCCTGGAGCGCGAGCGGCGAGACCCAGTACTTC
V gene: TRBV30
D gene: .
J gene: TRBJ2-5
clone size: .
CDR3 length: 12

CDR3 protein: CASSQTGTGANVLTF
CDR3 DNA: TGCGCCAGCAGCCAGACAGGGACCGGGGCCAACGTCCTGACTTTC
V gene: TRBV4-1
D gene: TRBD1
J gene: TRBJ2-6
clone size: .
CDR3 length: 15

CDR3 protein: CASSLYGGAYEQYF
CDR3 DNA: TGTGCCAGCAGCTTGTATGGAGGAGCCTACGAGCAGTACTTC
V gene: TRBV5-4
D gene: .
J gene: TRBJ2-7
clone size: once
CDR3 length: 14

CDR3 protein: CASSTGQGGTGELFF
CDR3 DNA: TGTGCCAGCAGTACAGGACAGGGGGGCACCGGGGAGCTGTTTTTT
V gene: TRBV27
D gene: TRBD1
J gene: TRBJ2-2
clone size: .
CDR3 length: 15

CDR3 protein: CAWSDTSGGRAFGEQYF
CDR3 DNA: TGTGCCTGGAGTGACACGTCCGGCGGGAGGGCCTTCGGGGAGCAGTACTTC
V gene: TRBV30
D gene: TRBD2
J gene: TRBJ2-7
clone size: few
CDR3 length: 17

CDR3 protein: CASSGTGKETQYF
CDR3 DNA: TGTGCCAGCAGTGGGACAGGGAAAGAGACCCAGTACTTC
V gene: TRBV6-1
D gene: TRBD1
J gene: TRBJ2-5
clone size: .
CDR3 length: 13

CDR3 protein: CASSYYRGRYSNQPQHF
CDR3 DNA: TGTGCCAGCAGCTACTACAGGGGGCGGTACAGCAATCAGCCCCAGCATTTT
V gene: TRBV7-9
D gene: TRBD1
J gene: TRBJ1-5
clone size: .
CDR3 length: 17

CDR3 protein: CASSSTGLRTDTQYF
CDR3 DNA: TGTGCCAGTAGTTCCACTGGACTAAGGACAGATACGCAGTATTTT
V gene: TRBV19
D gene: .
J gene: TRBJ2-3
clone size: .
CDR3 length: 15

CDR3 protein: CASSPSTGGEAFF
CDR3 DNA: TGTGCCAGCAGCCCCTCGACAGGGGGCGAAGCTTTCTTT
V gene: TRBV9
D gene: TRBD1
J gene: TRBJ1-1
clone size: .
CDR3 length: 13

CDR3 protein: CASSLLGVAGNTGELFF
CDR3 DNA: TGTGCCAGCAGCCTACTGGGAGTAGCGGGCAACACCGGGGAGCTGTTTTTT
V gene: TRBV11-3
D gene: TRBD2
J gene: TRBJ2-2
clone size: few
CDR3 length: 17

CDR3 protein: CASSATGRGSGYGYTF
CDR3 DNA: TGTGCCAGCAGCGCGACAGGGCGAGGATCCGGCTATGGCTACACCTTC
V gene: TRBV9
D gene: TRBD1
J gene: TRBJ1-2
clone size: .
CDR3 length: 16

CDR3 protein: CASSQDTGTGQETQYF
CDR3 DNA: TGCGCCAGCAGCCAAGACACCGGGACAGGACAAGAGACCCAGTACTTC
V gene: TRBV4-1
D gene: TRBD1
J gene: TRBJ2-5
clone size: once
CDR3 length: 16

CDR3 protein: CASSLTGGNNIQYF
CDR3 DNA: TGTGCCAGCAGCTTGACAGGGGGTAATAACATTCAGTACTTC
V gene: TRBV5-4
D gene: TRBD1
J gene: TRBJ2-4
clone size: .
CDR3 length: 14

CDR3 protein: CASSQAGADEQFF
CDR3 DNA: TGCGCCAGCAGCCAAGCAGGGGCTGATGAGCAGTTCTTC
V gene: TRBV7-9
D gene: .
J gene: TRBJ2-1
clone size: few
CDR3 length: 13

CDR3 protein: CASSPPGQETQYF
CDR3 DNA: TGTGCCAGCAGCCCGCCGGGCCAAGAGACCCAGTACTTC
V gene: TRBV11-3
D gene: .
J gene: TRBJ2-5
clone size: .
CDR3 length: 13

CDR3 protein: CASSLRLAGETQYF
CDR3 DNA: TGTGCCAGCAGCCTGAGACTAGCGGGTGAGACCCAGTACTTC
V gene: TRBV9
D gene: TRBD2
J gene: TRBJ2-5
clone size: .
CDR3 length: 14

CDR3 protein: CASSLTSGSYEQYF
CDR3 DNA: TGTGCCAGCAGCTTGACTAGCGGGAGCTACGAGCAGTACTTC
V gene: TRBV7-8
D gene: TRBD2
J gene: TRBJ2-7
clone size: .
CDR3 length: 14

CDR3 protein: CASSPQGAGGRNEQFF
CDR3 DNA: TGTGCCAGCAGCCCCCAAGGAGCGGGAGGGCGGAATGAGCAGTTCTTC
V gene: TRBV7-3
D gene: TRBD2
J gene: TRBJ2-1
clone size: few
CDR3 length: 16

CDR3 protein: CASSSRVGEQYF
CDR3 DNA: TGTGCCAGCAGCTCCAGGGTGGGCGAGCAGTACTTC
V gene: TRBV11-2
D gene: .
J gene: TRBJ2-7
clone size: .
CDR3 length: 12

CDR3 protein: CASSPRSDGYEQYF
CDR3 DNA: TGTGCCAGCAGCCCCCGGTCCGACGGGTACGAGCAGTACTTC
V gene: TRBV5-4
D gene: .
J gene: TRBJ2-7
clone size: once
CDR3 length: 14

CDR3 protein: CASTVNRGETQYF
CDR3 DNA: TGCGCCAGCACAGTAAATAGGGGGGAGACCCAGTACTTC
V gene: TRBV5-1
D gene: .
J gene: TRBJ2-5
clone size: few
CDR3 length: 13

CDR3 protein: CASSRSTGVSKNIQYF
CDR3 DNA: TGCGCCAGCAGCCGCTCGACAGGGGTGTCCAAAAACATTCAGTACTTC
V gene: TRBV4-3
D gene: TRBD1
J gene: TRBJ2-4
clone size: .
CDR3 length: 16

CDR3 protein: CASSYETQGWNEQYF
CDR3 DNA: TGTGCCAGCAGCTACGAGACACAGGGTTGGAACGAGCAGTACTTC
V gene: TRBV5-5
D gene: .
J gene: TRBJ2-7
clone size: once
CDR3 length: 15

CDR3 protein: CASSPRLADTQYF
CDR3 DNA: TGTGCCAGCAGCCCACGACTAGCAGATACGCAGTATTTT
V gene: TRBV5-4
D gene: .
J gene: TRBJ2-3
clone size: .
CDR3 length: 13

CDR3 protein: CASSLGGRAYEQYF
CDR3 DNA: TGTGCCAGCAGCTTAGGAGGGAGGGCCTACGAGCAGTACTTC
V gene: TRBV7-9
D gene: TRBD2
J gene: TRBJ2-7
clone size: .
CDR3 length: 14

CDR3 protein: CASSFPTGLETQYF
CDR3 DNA: TGTGCCAGCAGTTTCCCGACAGGGTTAGAGACCCAGTACTTC
V gene: TRBV27
D gene: TRBD1
J gene: TRBJ2-5
clone size: .
CDR3 length: 14

CDR3 protein: CASSPFRGNRAYGYTF
CDR3 DNA: TGTGCCAGCAGTCCCTTCAGGGGGAATCGGGCCTATGGCTACACCTTC
V gene: TRBV27
D gene: TRBD1
J gene: TRBJ1-2
clone size: few
CDR3 length: 16

CDR3 protein: CASSLGGGAESSYEQYF
CDR3 DNA: TGTGCCAGCAGCTTAGGAGGGGGGGCGGAGAGCTCCTACGAGCAGTACTTC
V gene: TRBV7-2
D gene: .
J gene: TRBJ2-7
clone size: .
CDR3 length: 17

CDR3 protein: CASTSQGNYEQYF
CDR3 DNA: TGTGCCAGCACCTCCCAGGGGAACTACGAGCAGTACTTC
V gene: TRBV5-4
D gene: .
J gene: TRBJ2-7
clone size: .
CDR3 length: 13

CDR3 protein: CASTPGAPNTEAFF
CDR3 DNA: TGTGCCAGTACCCCAGGGGCCCCAAACACTGAAGCTTTCTTT
V gene: TRBV19
D gene: .
J gene: TRBJ1-1
clone size: .
CDR3 length: 14

CDR3 protein: CASILRGANTGELFF
CDR3 DNA: TGTGCCAGCATCTTACGGGGGGCAAACACCGGGGAGCTGTTTTTT
V gene: TRBV11-3
D gene: .
J gene: TRBJ2-2
clone size: .
CDR3 length: 15